These T cell receptor beta chains were read from a single sample in a study of T cells after yellow fever vaccination. Each CDR3 protein gets one entry after TCRdb re-called the 5' RACE reads with MiXCR. The sample contains 250,000 or so distinct CDR3 sequences, approximately 6.8% of which appear only once. The input for sequencing was CD4+ T cells sorted from PBMCs, taken on the day of the yellow fever booster vaccination. These receptors originate from a man younger than 40 who received the YFV17D yellow fever vaccine. The CDR3 runs from the conserved cysteine through the conserved F or W. Size is omitted from some rows. Given values are once, few, many or a class for expanded clones.

j_gene	v_gene	abundance	CDR3aa
TRBJ2-5	TRBV28	many	CASSALEGTVETQYF
TRBJ2-1	TRBV14	few	CASSQDQGAYNEQFF
TRBJ2-5	TRBV20-1	many	CSAIRDWWETQYF
TRBJ2-3	TRBV20-1	-	CSARFGGSMGDTQYF
TRBJ2-5	TRBV3-1	-	CASSQGTVLETQYF
TRBJ2-3	TRBV7-2	few	CASSSGGVVTDTQYF
TRBJ2-5	TRBV20-1	-	CCAPSPPGQGQETQYF
TRBJ1-5	TRBV7-2	many	CASSLVGQTMGPQHF
TRBJ2-3	TRBV20-1	few	CSATPERDTQYF
TRBJ2-1	TRBV18	many	CASSPGGTSGHNEQFF
TRBJ2-6	TRBV5-4	-	CASGGEGSGANVLTF
TRBJ1-3	TRBV27	many	CASSFNSGNTIYF
TRBJ2-7	TRBV4-3	-	CASSSRLALSYEQYF
TRBJ2-1	TRBV20-1	-	CSGLLSGDNEQFF
TRBJ2-7	TRBV20-1	few	CSARQGSYEQYF
TRBJ2-2	TRBV28	-	CASKTSGNTGELFF
TRBJ1-5	TRBV20-1	-	CSARGAGGEQPQHF
TRBJ2-5	TRBV5-4	-	CASSPGLAGAGETQYF
TRBJ2-4	TRBV7-9	few	CASSDSSKNIQYF
TRBJ2-7	TRBV6-5	many	CASSRGTYEQYF
TRBJ2-5	TRBV25-1	many	CASSDTGLAGVETQYF
TRBJ2-7	TRBV28	-	CATEEGTPMEQYF
TRBJ1-1	TRBV12-3/TRBV12-4	few	CASRIQGLLSEAFF
TRBJ2-3	TRBV5-1	many	CASSPGLGADTQYF
TRBJ1-2	TRBV14	-	CASSQRGFKGYTF
TRBJ2-7	TRBV28	many	CASTERLAGAYEQYF
TRBJ2-2	TRBV12-3/TRBV12-4	many	CASTLRGLGTGELFF
TRBJ2-2	TRBV2	many	CASNLRQNTGELFF
TRBJ2-3	TRBV29-1	many	CSVDGPTWDTDTQYF
TRBJ2-7	TRBV20-1	few	CSATQPRGPEQYF
TRBJ2-7	TRBV28	many	CASSPPPSYEQYF
TRBJ1-6	TRBV9	few	CASSVSAGTGDSPLHF
TRBJ2-7	TRBV20-1	many	CSASTQLYEQYF
TRBJ2-7	TRBV10-1	-	CASSPGQGNRYEQYF
TRBJ1-6	TRBV19	few	CASRPGQVNNSPLHF
TRBJ2-1	TRBV20-1	many	CSAPPGAGSEQFF
TRBJ2-1	TRBV5-1	many	CASSLGSGFNEQFF
TRBJ2-7	TRBV20-1	many	CSAFTSSPDEQYF
TRBJ2-2	TRBV15	many	CATSSRRGGTGELFF
TRBJ1-5	TRBV6-1	many	CASSGSGQPQHF
TRBJ2-3	TRBV10-2	-	CASSESSLEDTQYF
TRBJ2-6	TRBV28	few	CASSPTQGVAGANVLTF
TRBJ1-2	TRBV27	-	CASSLSRGNYGYTF
TRBJ1-4	TRBV28	many	CASRIPTGAGEKLFF
TRBJ2-5	TRBV7-2	many	CASSPSQVETQYF
TRBJ1-2	TRBV10-3	-	CAISGQDYGYTF
TRBJ1-5	TRBV7-2	many	CASSRGQGVGQPQHF
TRBJ2-1	TRBV3-1	few	CASSQAGWSLF
TRBJ2-3	TRBV24-1	-	CATSDQHWTSGTDTQYF
TRBJ2-1	TRBV5-1	-	CATSFRGIAGGNNEQFF
TRBJ2-3	TRBV18	-	CASSPKGERDTQYF
TRBJ2-5	TRBV10-3	-	CAISESRRDQETQYF
TRBJ2-6	TRBV20-1	-	CSARGVAGANVLTF
TRBJ1-5	TRBV12-3/TRBV12-4	few	CASVQSEVADHQPQHF
TRBJ1-2	TRBV12-3/TRBV12-4	many	CASSFGSRGYTF
TRBJ2-1	TRBV23-1	few	CASSQCGRSSYNEQFF